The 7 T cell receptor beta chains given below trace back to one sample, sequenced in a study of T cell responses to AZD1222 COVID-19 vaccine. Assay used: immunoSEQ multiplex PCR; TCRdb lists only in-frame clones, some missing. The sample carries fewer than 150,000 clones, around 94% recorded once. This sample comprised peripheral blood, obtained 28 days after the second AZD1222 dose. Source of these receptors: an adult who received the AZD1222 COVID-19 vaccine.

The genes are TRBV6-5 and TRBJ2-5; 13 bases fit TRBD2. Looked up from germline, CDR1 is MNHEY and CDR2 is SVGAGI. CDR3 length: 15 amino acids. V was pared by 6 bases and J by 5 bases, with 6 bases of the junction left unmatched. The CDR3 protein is CASRTSGGRKETQYF. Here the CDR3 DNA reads TGTGCCAGCAGGACTAGCGGGGGGCGAAAGGAGACCCAGTACTTC.

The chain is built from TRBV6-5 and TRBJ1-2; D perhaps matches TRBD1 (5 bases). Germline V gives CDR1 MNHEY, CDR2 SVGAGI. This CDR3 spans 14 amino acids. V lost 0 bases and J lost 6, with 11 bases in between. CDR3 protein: CASSYSTREDGYTF. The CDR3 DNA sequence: TGTGCCAGCAGTTACTCGACCAGGGAGGATGGCTACACCTTC.

CDR3 region: CASSPEWTYNNYGYTF. The CDR3 coding sequence is TGTGCCAGCAGCCCCGAATGGACCTACAACAACTATGGCTACACCTTC. The chain employs TRBV27 and TRBJ1-2, with D unclear. V was cut by 6 bases and J by 2 bases, with 19 bases left in between. CDR1 and CDR2 (germline): MNHEY, SMNVEV (reference sequence). This CDR3 has 16 amino acids.

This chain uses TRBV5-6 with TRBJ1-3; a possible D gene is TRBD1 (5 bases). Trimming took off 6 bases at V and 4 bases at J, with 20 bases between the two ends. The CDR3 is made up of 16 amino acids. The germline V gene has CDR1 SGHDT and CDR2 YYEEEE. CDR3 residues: CASNLRTGVGGNTIYF. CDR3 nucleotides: TGTGCCAGCAACCTACGGACGGGGGTTGGAGGAAACACCATATATTTT. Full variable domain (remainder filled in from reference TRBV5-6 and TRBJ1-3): DAGVTQSPTHLIKTRGQQVTLRCSPKSGHDTVSWYQQALGQGPQFIFQYYEEEERQRGNFPDRFSGHQFPNYSSELNVNALLLGDSALYLCASNLRTGVGGNTIYFGEGSWLTVV.

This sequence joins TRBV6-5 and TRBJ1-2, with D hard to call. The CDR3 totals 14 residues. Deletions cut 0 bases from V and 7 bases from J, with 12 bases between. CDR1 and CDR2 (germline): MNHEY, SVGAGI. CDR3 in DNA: TGTGCCAGCAGTTACTCGGTCTCCCAGAGTGGCTACACCTTC. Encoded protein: CASSYSVSQSGYTF.

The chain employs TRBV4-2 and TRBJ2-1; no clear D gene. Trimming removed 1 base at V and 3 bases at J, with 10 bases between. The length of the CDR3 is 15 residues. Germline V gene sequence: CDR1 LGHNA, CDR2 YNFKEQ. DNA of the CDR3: TGTGCCAGCAGCCAAGGGGATTTTGTCTACAATGAGCAGTTCTTC. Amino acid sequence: CASSQGDFVYNEQFF.

CDR3 sequence reads: CASSLSERLLNSPLHF. The CDR3 region has the DNA TGTGCCAGCAGTTTATCGGAGCGACTCTTGAATTCACCCCTCCACTTT. J is TRBJ1-6 and V is TRBV27; D remains ambiguous. The germline V and J ends were trimmed by 0 bases and 7 bases, with 13 bases remaining between them. Germline V gene sequence: CDR1 MNHEY, CDR2 SMNVEV (reference sequence). The CDR3 is made up of 16 amino acids.